Detailed here is one TCR beta chain. CDR1 SGHVS and CDR2 FNYEAQ come from the germline V gene. The CDR3 extends over 14 amino acids. The J segment lost 10 bases and the V segment lost 5 bases, leaving 9 bases of the junction unmatched. The data derive from a study of cytomegalovirus exposure and HLA in healthy donors. Both 60 Vbeta primers and 13 Jbeta primers went into the PCR. Using immunoSEQ multiplex PCR, the repertoire was profiled, and TCRdb retains in-frame clones only, with some absent. This table holds fewer than 250,000 clones, 80% to 90% found once. The chain joins TRBV7-6 to TRBJ2-1, with TRBD2 matching 9 bases. This sequence was found in a man aged 40-50 years in good health and CMV-seropositive. The sequenced sample consisted of PBMCs. CDR3 protein: CASSPVAGDEEQFF. For the CDR3, the DNA is TGTGCCAGCAGCCCGGTAGCGGGAGATGAGGAGCAGTTCTTC.